Below are 15 T cell receptor beta chains sequenced from a single sample in a study of T-cell memory formation after mild COVID-19. TCRdb ran MiXCR on the 5' RACE reads and lists one entry per CDR3 protein. Here the sample spans 400,000 to 550,000 distinct CDR3 sequences, about 23% being singletons. The sample taken for sequencing was PBMCs or a T cell subset sorted from them (not recorded which). These receptor sequences come from an adult woman who had mild COVID-19 (a few samples of this study predate the infection). Cell type and time point are not known.

This clonotype appeared a few times. V usage is TRBV6-4 and J usage is TRBJ1-5, with D tentatively TRBD1 (5 bases). This CDR3 has 13 residues. V dropped 4 bases and J dropped 7 bases, with 11 bases sitting between them. The V gene's germline CDR1 is MRHNA and CDR2 SNTAGT. CDR3 nucleotides: TGTGCCAGCAGTGCCGAGGGGAACCAGCCCCAGCATTTT. Translated, it gives CASSAEGNQPQHF.

This clonotype was observed a handful of times. Here the CDR3 reads CATSRDQAGSPYEQYF. The DNA for the CDR3 is TGTGCCACCAGCAGAGATCAAGCGGGCAGCCCCTACGAGCAGTACTTC. This chain uses TRBV15 with TRBJ2-7; possible D gene TRBD2, 6 bases. This CDR3 is built from 16 residues. Trimming removed 0 bases at V and 2 bases at J, with 14 bases between. Germline CDR1 LNHNV, CDR2 YYDKDF (reference sequence).

The J gene is TRBJ2-3, the V gene TRBV7-2; possibly TRBD1 for D (5 bases). This CDR3 region has 16 residues. The germline V gene has CDR1 SGHTA and CDR2 FQGNSA. Trimming pared 1 base from V and 2 bases from J, leaving 13 bases between. In DNA form, the CDR3 reads TGTGCCAGCAGCTTAGACCAAAGGGGATCCACAGATACGCAGTATTTT. This codes for CASSLDQRGSTDTQYF.

The gene calls are TRBV18 and TRBJ2-3; D is unresolved. The germline CDR1 and CDR2 sequences are KGHSH and LQKENI. The CDR3 runs 15 residues. The V gene lost 1 base and the J gene lost 1 base, with 9 bases spanning the gap. The CDR3 DNA reads TGTGCCAGCTCACCACTGAAGGACCGCACAGATACGCAGTATTTT. Translated, it gives CASSPLKDRTDTQYF.

The chain couples TRBV5-1 to TRBJ2-2; 7 positions match TRBD1. Looked up from germline, CDR1 is SGHRS and CDR2 is YFSETQ. J was trimmed by 4 bases and V by 0 bases; bases with no gene match: 3. CDR3 length equals 15 residues. The CDR3 DNA reads TGCGCCAGCAGCTTGGCTTCAGGGGGCACCGGGGAGCTGTTTTTT. It codes for CASSLASGGTGELFF.

This clonotype was counted a single time. The chain recombines TRBV20-1 with TRBJ2-5; D remains ambiguous. V shed 3 bases and J shed 3 bases, with 14 bases lying between them. The CDR3 totals 14 residues. Germline CDR1 reads DFQATT; CDR2 reads SNEGSKA (reference sequence). The CDR3 sequence is CSASDWLVKETQYF. DNA of the CDR3: TGCAGTGCTAGCGACTGGTTGGTAAAAGAGACCCAGTACTTC.

The V and J genes are TRBV7-6 and TRBJ1-4; 8 positions agree with TRBD1. J lost 12 bases, V lost 5 bases, and 8 bases had no gene match. This CDR3 comprises 13 residues. Germline V gene lookup returns CDR1 SGHVS and CDR2 FNYEAQ. The CDR3 bases are TGTGCCAGCAGCGCTGGACAGGGAGGGCAACTGTTTTTT. Protein product: CASSAGQGGQLFF.

The V call is TRBV20-1, the J call TRBJ2-3, with D unclear. Deletions cut 0 bases from V and 9 bases from J, with 10 bases between. Germline CDR1 and CDR2: DFQATT and SNEGSKA (reference sequence). The CDR3 covers 12 residues. CDR3 protein: CSARDWGQTQYF. The CDR3 DNA sequence: TGCAGTGCTAGAGATTGGGGTCAGACGCAGTATTTT.

The chain couples TRBV29-1 to TRBJ2-1; 10 positions match TRBD2. This CDR3 comprises 19 residues. V lost 6 bases, J lost 0 bases, and 17 bases stayed unmatched. Per the germline V gene, CDR1 is SQVTM and CDR2 is ANQGSEA. The CDR3 sequence is CSVQGSLAGVPSSYNEQFF. DNA of the CDR3: TGCAGCGTGCAGGGGTCGCTAGCGGGGGTACCCAGCTCCTACAATGAGCAGTTCTTC.

Turning to this clonotype: Germline and junction disagree at one end, which may indicate a read error. The chain is built from TRBV25-1 and TRBJ1-4; perhaps TRBD1 as D (6 bases). Germline values: CDR1 MGHDK, CDR2 SYGVNS. The CDR3 consists of 17 residues. CDR3 sequence reads: CASSDRTTGGVRERLFF. As DNA, the CDR3 is TGTGCCAGCAGTGATCGTACCACGGGGGGCGTGAGGGAAAGACTGTTTTTT.

This chain links TRBV5-1 with TRBJ1-2; 7 bases agree with TRBD1. Germline assignment: CDR1 SGHRS and CDR2 YFSETQ. With V trimmed by 5 bases and J by 4 bases, 11 bases remained unmatched. CDR3 length: 15 amino acids. CDR3 sequence: CASRRDREGGYGYTF. The CDR3 nucleotides read TGCGCCAGCAGACGAGACAGGGAAGGAGGCTATGGCTACACCTTC.

This chain uses TRBV7-9 with TRBJ2-7, with TRBD1 as a possible D gene (6 bases). Trimming shortened V by 2 bases and J by 1 base, and 9 bases separated the two germline ends. This CDR3 contains 14 residues. CDR1 is SEHNR and CDR2 is FQNEAQ in the germline V gene (reference sequence). The CDR3 nucleotides read TGTGCCAGCAGCTTAACTACAGGGTCCTACGAGCAGTACTTC. As protein: CASSLTTGSYEQYF.

The chain carries TRBV20-1 and TRBJ2-3; D remains ambiguous. The CDR3 is made up of 10 amino acids. Germline V gene sequence: CDR1 DFQATT, CDR2 SNEGSKA (reference sequence). V shed 7 bases and J shed 3 bases, with 5 bases lying between them. CDR3 DNA: TGCAGTGAGTCGACAGATACGCAGTATTTT. Translating gives CSESTDTQYF.

This clonotype was observed at least ten times. The chain links TRBV7-9 to TRBJ2-3; D gene unclear. The CDR3 consists of 13 residues. The germline V gene has CDR1 SEHNR and CDR2 FQNEAQ (reference sequence). Deletions cut 2 bases from V and 4 bases from J, with 7 bases between. The DNA of the CDR3 is TGTGCCAGCAGCTTACTTACCGCAGATACGCAGTATTTT. Protein sequence: CASSLLTADTQYF.

The CDR3 DNA reads TGTGCCAGCAGCAAAGGTACTAGTGTCAAAAACATTCAGTACTTC. Its translation is CASSKGTSVKNIQYF. The rearrangement uses TRBV21-1 and TRBJ2-4; TRBD2 is the table's D call, not checked against the DNA. TRBV21-1 is classified as a pseudogene. There are 15 residues in the CDR3.